This TCR beta chain comes out of a study of T-cell reconstitution after alpha-beta-depleted transplantation in children. Molecular barcoding with unique molecular identifiers was used for the TCRbeta library. TCRdb re-called the PCR reads with MiXCR, one entry per CDR3 protein. The sample contains roughly 610,000 distinct CDR3 sequences, over 9.5% of which appear only once. About this clonotype itself: This CDR3 is missing its conserved last phenylalanine or tryptophan, likely due to a read error.

V shed 5 bases and J 1 base; nucleotides not matched to a gene: 3. The CDR3 runs 14 residues. The material sequenced was PBMCs from the stem cell graft donor, taken from the stem cell graft. The chain couples TRBV12-3 or TRBV12-4 to TRBJ1-1; 8 bases are a match to TRBD1. This TCR was sampled from a human donor who donated a stem cell graft to a child with acute myeloid leukemia. The CDR3 bases are TGTGCCAGCAGTGTGACAGGGGAGAACACTGAAGCTTTCGTT. Translation gives CASSVTGENTEAFV.